This paragraph reports one T cell receptor (beta chain). Its matching antigen is unknown. Losses at the gene ends were 3 bases for V and 1 base for J; bases not matched to a gene: 11. Germline CDR1 and CDR2: GTSNPN and SVGIG (reference sequence). The CDR3 loop spans 16 amino acids. This record comes from a study of T cell responses to AZD1222 COVID-19 vaccine. Sequencing was performed with immunoSEQ multiplex PCR; in TCRdb, only in-frame clones are kept and a portion is missing. The table lists about 140,000 clones, approximately 92% of them singletons. Study-level findings and limits: Spike-specific TCR breadth and depth grew following two AZD1222 doses. Spike was spanned by vaccine-associated CD4 TCRs, which were dominant at 160-218 and 743-854.

Material: peripheral blood, obtained on day 0 of AZD1222 vaccination. The chain is built from TRBV30 and TRBJ2-5, with 7 nucleotides matching TRBD2. The receptor comes from an adult in good health. The CDR3 is CAWRPSGGGFQETQYF. CDR3 nucleotides: TGTGCCTGGAGACCTTCGGGGGGAGGATTCCAAGAGACCCAGTACTTC.